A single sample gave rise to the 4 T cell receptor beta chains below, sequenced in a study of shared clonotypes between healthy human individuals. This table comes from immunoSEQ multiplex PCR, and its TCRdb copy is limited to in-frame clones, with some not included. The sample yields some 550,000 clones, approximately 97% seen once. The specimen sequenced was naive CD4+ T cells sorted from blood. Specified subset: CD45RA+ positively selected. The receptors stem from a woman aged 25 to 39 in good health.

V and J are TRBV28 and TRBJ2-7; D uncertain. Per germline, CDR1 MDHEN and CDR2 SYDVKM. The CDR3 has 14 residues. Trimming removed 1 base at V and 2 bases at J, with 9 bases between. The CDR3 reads CASSLSQSAYEQYF. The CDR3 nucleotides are TGTGCCAGCAGTTTATCACAAAGTGCCTACGAGCAGTACTTC.

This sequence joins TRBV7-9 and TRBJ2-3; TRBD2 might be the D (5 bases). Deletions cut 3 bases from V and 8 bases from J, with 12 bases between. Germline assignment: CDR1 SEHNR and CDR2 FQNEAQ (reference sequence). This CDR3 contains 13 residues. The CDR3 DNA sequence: TGTGCCAGCAGCTTCGGGGATCGGGGTACGCAGTATTTT. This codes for CASSFGDRGTQYF.

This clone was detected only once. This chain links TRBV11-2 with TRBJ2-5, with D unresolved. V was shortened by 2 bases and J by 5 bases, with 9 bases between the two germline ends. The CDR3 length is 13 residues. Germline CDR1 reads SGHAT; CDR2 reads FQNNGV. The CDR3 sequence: CASSLNFPETQYF. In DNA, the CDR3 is TGTGCCAGCAGCTTAAATTTTCCGGAGACCCAGTACTTC.

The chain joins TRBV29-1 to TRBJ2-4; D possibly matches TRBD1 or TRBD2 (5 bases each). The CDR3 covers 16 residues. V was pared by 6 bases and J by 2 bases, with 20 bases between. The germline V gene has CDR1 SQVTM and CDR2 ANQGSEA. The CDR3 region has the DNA TGCAGCGTCTCCCAGTTGGTGGGGACGACCAAAAACATTCAGTACTTC. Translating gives CSVSQLVGTTKNIQYF.